This T cell receptor (beta chain) was obtained from a study of blood T cell repertoires in COVID-19. Across the whole study: COVID-19 samples collected from the United States, Italy and Spain covered acute and convalescent phases. T cells, B-cell-depleted T cells, or PBMCs supplied cDNA or gDNA.

Study processing details: For nucleated cells, counts were estimated from reference gene primer amplification. Here immunoSEQ multiplex PCR was the method, and the copy in TCRdb shows in-frame clones only, minus some. V and J calls and clone size are given by that table; D and trimming were obtained from the DNA. The sample consists of about 61,000 clones, about 90% of them appearing once. This receptor was identified in a man older than 75 in a cohort sampled during active COVID-19. Sample: peripheral blood.

The CDR3 bases are TGTGCCAGCAGCTCCCGACAGGGGGCGGCGGGGGAGCAGTACTTC. Its protein is CASSSRQGAAGEQYF. The chain joins TRBV14 to TRBJ2-7, with 10 bases aligning to TRBD1. Germline values: CDR1 SGHDN, CDR2 FVKESK. Trimming took 5 bases from V and 7 from J; bases not matched to a gene: 11. This CDR3 region has 15 residues.